This T cell receptor (beta chain) was recorded in a study of shared clonotypes between healthy human individuals. Remarks on this clone: Antigen unknown.

Measured with immunoSEQ multiplex PCR; TCRdb has only the in-frame clones, and not every one. The sample consists of about 2.3 million clones, around 93% of them appearing once. Study-level findings and limits: Compared with memory subsets, naive subsets generally had larger estimated richness.

Sequencing was carried out using naive CD4+ T cells from PBMCs. Subset indicated: CD45RA+ positively selected. The clonotype originates from a man younger than 30 in good health. Some clones in this sample may be carry-over from other donors' samples.

In nucleotides, the CDR3 is TGTGCCAGCAGTGAAGAACGTCGGATCTATGGCTACACCTTC. Its translation: CASSEERRIYGYTF. The chain is built from TRBV6-1 and TRBJ1-2; D not certain. The CDR3 covers 14 residues. Deletions cut 1 base from V and 4 bases from J, with 10 bases between. Germline assignment: CDR1 MNHNS and CDR2 SASEGT.